This T cell receptor beta chain derives from a study of metastatic and nonmetastatic thyroid tumors. TCRdb reprocessed the PCR reads using MiXCR. Among approximately 6,000 clones listed, 25% to 30% were seen once. Not a single patient had been given any form of treatment at any point before undergoing thyroid surgery. Trimming removed 1 base from V and 9 bases from J, with 9 bases in between. Germline loops: CDR1 SGHVS, CDR2 FNYEAQ. This CDR3 comprises 12 residues. The sequenced sample was adjacent normal tissue. The chain carries TRBV7-6 and TRBJ1-1; D not certain. The origin of this receptor is a female donor with papillary thyroid cancer or a benign thyroid nodule (not recorded which). Some clones in this sample may be carry-over from other donors' samples. The CDR3 region is CASSLEWSQAFF. CDR3 sequence (DNA): TGTGCCAGCAGCTTAGAGTGGTCCCAAGCTTTCTTT.